Listed here are 17 T cell receptor beta chains from one sample, sequenced in a study of T cell responses to AZD1222 COVID-19 vaccine. TCRdb's copy holds only in-frame clones and misses some; the assay was immunoSEQ multiplex PCR. Of over 100,000 clones listed, about nine tenths are singletons. Here the sequenced sample was peripheral blood, taken 28 days after the second AZD1222 dose. The source of these receptors is an adult who received the AZD1222 COVID-19 vaccine.

This clone was recorded a few times. CDR3 nucleotides: TGTGCCAGCAGCTTAGCTGACAGGTTTGGGAGTCAGCCCCAGCATTTT. Its protein is CASSLADRFGSQPQHF. This chain joins TRBV7-9 and TRBJ1-5, with a possible D match to TRBD1 (6 bases). CDR3 length equals 16 residues. Germline V lookup: CDR1 SEHNR, CDR2 FQNEAQ (reference sequence). Trimming shortened V by 0 bases and J by 6 bases, and 15 bases separated the two germline ends.

The chain carries TRBV7-9 and TRBJ2-2, with D possibly being TRBD1 (6 bases). The V and J ends lost 2 bases and 3 bases respectively, with 10 bases between them. Germline V gene data show CDR1 as SEHNR and CDR2 as FQNEAQ (reference sequence). The CDR3 contains 15 residues. The CDR3 DNA reads as TGTGCCAGCAGCTTATCCAGGGGAGACACCGGGGAGCTGTTTTTT. Translated: CASSLSRGDTGELFF.

The rearrangement joins TRBV19 to TRBJ1-1; possibly TRBD1 for D (5 bases). The CDR3 runs 14 residues. Trimming stripped 1 base from V and 6 bases from J, with 12 bases between. Per germline, CDR1 LNHDA and CDR2 SQIVND (reference sequence). CDR3 DNA: TGTGCCAGTAGTATAGTGGGGGTTACTGCTGAAGCTTTCTTT. It translates to CASSIVGVTAEAFF. The whole variable domain, filled in from reference TRBV19 and TRBJ1-1, reads DGGITQSPKYLFRKEGQNVTLSCEQNLNHDAMYWYRQDPGQGLRLIYYSQIVNDFQKGDIAEGYSVSREKKESFPLTVTSAQKNPTAFYLCASSIVGVTAEAFFGQGTRLTVV.

This clone was found once. The chain couples TRBV5-6 to TRBJ1-6; D gene uncertain. Trimming pared 6 bases from V and 1 base from J, leaving 17 bases between. Germline V gene data show CDR1 as SGHDT and CDR2 as YYEEEE. This CDR3 is built from 17 residues. CDR3 residues: CASTTRRTDSYNSPLHF. As DNA, the CDR3 is TGTGCCAGCACCACCCGTAGAACGGATTCCTATAATTCACCCCTCCACTTT.

The chain has TRBV5-1 and TRBJ2-5, with a possible D match to TRBD1 (5 bases). The CDR3 consists of 18 residues. The germline V and J ends were trimmed by 4 bases and 2 bases, with 24 bases remaining between them. Germline V gives CDR1 SGHRS, CDR2 YFSETQ. CDR3 loop: CASSRTLLIQGIQETQYF. DNA for the CDR3: TGCGCCAGCAGCCGGACCCTACTAATTCAGGGAATTCAAGAGACCCAGTACTTC.

The rearrangement uses TRBV6-5 and TRBJ1-5; unclear D gene. The germline V gene encodes CDR1 MNHEY and CDR2 SVGAGI. V was cut by 5 bases and J by 0 bases, with 8 bases left in between. CDR3 size: 14 residues. CDR3 bases: TGTGCCAGCAGTCCACTGGTTAGCAATCAGCCCCAGCATTTT. This gives the protein CASSPLVSNQPQHF.

The CDR3 protein is CASSLSGGYHEQYF. The DNA of the CDR3 is TGTGCCAGCAGCCTATCGGGGGGGTACCACGAGCAGTACTTC. The chain combines TRBV7-9 with TRBJ2-7; 8 bases are a match to TRBD2. This CDR3 has 14 residues. Germline V gene lookup returns CDR1 SEHNR and CDR2 FQNEAQ (reference sequence). The trim removed 5 bases at V and 5 bases at J, leaving 8 bases unmatched.

The V call is TRBV7-2, the J call TRBJ1-3; possible D gene TRBD1, 5 bases. CDR1 and CDR2 (germline): SGHTA, FQGNSA. V lost 5 bases and J 4 bases, leaving 15 bases between the germline ends. This CDR3 has 15 amino acids. CDR3 DNA sequence: TGTGCCAGCAGCCCTAGGAGGGGTTCAGGAAACACCATATATTTT. This gives the protein CASSPRRGSGNTIYF.

The chain employs TRBV7-2 and TRBJ2-1, with 8 bases that match TRBD2. Germline values: CDR1 SGHTA, CDR2 FQGNSA. The CDR3 length is 16 residues. Germline trimming cut 6 bases from V and 3 bases from J; bases unmatched to any gene: 10. The CDR3 DNA is TGTGCCAGCAGGCCAGCGGGCGGGGGGTTCTACAATGAGCAGTTCTTC. Translation gives CASRPAGGGFYNEQFF.

The V gene is TRBV28, the J gene TRBJ1-2; a weak D match, TRBD1 (5 bases). The CDR3 extends over 13 amino acids. Trimming stripped 7 bases from V and 8 bases from J, with 17 bases between. Germline lookup yields CDR1 MDHEN and CDR2 SYDVKM. CDR3 in DNA: TGTGCCAGCATCTCACAGGCCTCAGGCGGCTACACCTTC. Protein sequence: CASISQASGGYTF.

The gene calls are TRBV7-9 and TRBJ1-1; no clear D gene. The CDR3 has 13 residues. Trimming left V 1 base short and J 1 base short, with 4 bases between. The germline V gene encodes CDR1 SEHNR and CDR2 FQNEAQ (reference sequence). For the CDR3, the DNA is TGTGCCAGCAGCTTAGGAACGAACACTGAAGCTTTCTTT. Translating it yields CASSLGTNTEAFF.

The J gene is TRBJ1-4, the V gene TRBV5-1; no clear D. Between the trimmed V and J ends, which lost 1 base and 6 bases, there was a span of 10 bases. Germline CDR1 is SGHRS and CDR2 is YFSETQ. This CDR3 spans 14 amino acids. The CDR3 loop reads CASSLRGSDEKLFF. The DNA for the CDR3 is TGCGCCAGCAGCTTGAGAGGGTCGGATGAAAAACTGTTTTTT.

The chain has TRBV19 and TRBJ1-5; D uncertain. V lost 3 bases and J lost 5, with 8 bases in between. The CDR3 loop spans 13 amino acids. Per germline, CDR1 LNHDA and CDR2 SQIVND (reference sequence). The CDR3 loop reads CASSIYGDQPQHF. The CDR3 DNA reads as TGTGCCAGTAGTATTTACGGGGATCAGCCCCAGCATTTT. Full variable domain (missing parts from reference TRBV19 and TRBJ1-5): DGGITQSPKYLFRKEGQNVTLSCEQNLNHDAMYWYRQDPGQGLRLIYYSQIVNDFQKGDIAEGYSVSREKKESFPLTVTSAQKNPTAFYLCASSIYGDQPQHFGDGTRLSIL.

V gene TRBV28 combines with J gene TRBJ1-4, with 8 bases identical to TRBD1. Germline loops: CDR1 MDHEN, CDR2 SYDVKM. The V segment lost 4 bases and the J segment 0 bases; nucleotides outside the gene matches: 1. CDR3 length: 15 residues. CDR3 region: CASSSTGATNEKLFF. CDR3 DNA: TGTGCCAGCAGTTCGACAGGGGCAACTAATGAAAAACTGTTTTTT.

The chain couples TRBV9 to TRBJ2-7, with a weak D call TRBD1 (5 bases). The CDR3 is made up of 14 amino acids. The germline V gene encodes CDR1 SGDLS and CDR2 YYNGEE. V was shortened by 0 bases and J by 7 bases, with 14 bases between the two germline ends. In nucleotides, the CDR3 is TGTGCCAGCAGCGTAGGCGGCAGGGTGTATGAGCAGTACTTC. This codes for CASSVGGRVYEQYF.

This chain joins TRBV6-1 and TRBJ2-3, with D possibly TRBD2 on 7 matching bases. Trimming left V 2 bases short and J 4 bases short, with 10 bases between. The CDR3 is 14 residues long. Germline-derived CDR1 and CDR2 are MNHNS and SASEGT. The CDR3 bases are TGTGCCAGCAGTGAAAGGGGGGGCCCAGATACGCAGTATTTT. Translated: CASSERGGPDTQYF.

This clone appeared a few times. The rearrangement uses TRBV6-2 or TRBV6-3 and TRBJ1-1; unclear D gene. Germline V lookup: CDR1 MNHEY, CDR2 SVGEGT. This CDR3 contains 11 residues. V was shortened by 2 bases and J by 4 bases, with 2 bases between the two germline ends. For the CDR3, the DNA is TGTGCCAGCAGTTACAGCACTGAAGCTTTCTTT. Residues: CASSYSTEAFF.